The rows below give T cell receptor beta chains drawn from one sample of a study of T cells in Graves' hyperthyroidism and ophthalmopathy. Via MiXCR, TCRdb re-called the multiplex PCR reads, giving one row per CDR3 protein. The table includes 350,000 to 400,000 distinct CDR3 sequences, approximately 15% detected once. The material sequenced was blood. These receptors all come from a woman aged 55-70 years with Graves' hyperthyroidism. Each CDR3 is given with its conserved first and last residue. Each record gives: J gene, clone size, V gene, D gene, CDR3 DNA, CDR3 protein. The D gene is left open where the match is weak. Size is stated for part of the rows, as once, few or many counts, or as a class when the clone is expanded.

TRBJ2-2 few TRBV19 TRBD2 TGTGCCAGCACCGGACTAGCGGGAGTCGGGGAGCTGTTTTTT CASTGLAGVGELFF
TRBJ2-2 few TRBV9 TRBD1 TGTGCCAGCAGCCCATGGGGACAGGGGACCGGGGAGCTGTTTTTT CASSPWGQGTGELFF
TRBJ2-3 - TRBV11-3 - TGTGCCAGCAGCTTGAAGGCCAGCACAGATACGCAGTATTTT CASSLKASTDTQYF
TRBJ2-2 many TRBV18 TRBD1 TGTGCCAGCTCACCGGGACAGGCTAACACCGGGGAGCTGTTTTTT CASSPGQANTGELFF
TRBJ2-7 few TRBV6-6 TRBD1 TGTGCCAGCAGTTACGGCGCAGGGGGCGGCGAGCAGTACTTC CASSYGAGGGEQYF
TRBJ1-1 many TRBV19 - TGTGCCAGTAGTGCCAGGGCGAGAAACACTGAAGCTTTCTTT CASSARARNTEAFF
TRBJ2-1 - TRBV10-3 - TGTGCCATCAGGACGGCCCCCCAGACCGGTGAGCAGTTCTTC CAIRTAPQTGEQFF
TRBJ2-7 many TRBV15 TRBD1 TGTGCCACCAGCAGAGCTCGACAGGGATTCTACGAGCAGTACTTC CATSRARQGFYEQYF
TRBJ2-1 many TRBV7-8 - TGTGCCAGCAGCTTAGTCAGCCGGCAGTTCTTC CASSLVSRQFF
TRBJ2-2 - TRBV5-5 - TGTGCCAGCAGCTTGGCCGGGACGGTTAGAAGAGAGCTGTTTTTT CASSLAGTVRRELFF
TRBJ2-3 many TRBV5-1 - TGCGCCAGCGGGCGTAACTCCATCACAGATACGCAGTATTTT CASGRNSITDTQYF
TRBJ1-2 many TRBV3-1 TRBD1 TGTGCCAGCAGTGACACAGGGGATGACGGCTATGGCTACACCTTC CASSDTGDDGYGYTF
TRBJ2-1 many TRBV2 TRBD2 TGTGCCAGCAGAACGGGAGGTGGGAATGAGCAGTTCTTC CASRTGGGNEQFF
TRBJ2-6 many TRBV5-1 TRBD2 TGCGCCAGCAGCTCAGGACTAGCGGATAGCTCTGGGGCCAACGTCCTGACTTTC CASSSGLADSSGANVLTF
TRBJ2-3 - TRBV12-3/TRBV12-4 TRBD2 TGTGCCAGCAGCCCGTCCAGGGCTAGCGGGAGTGGGACAGATACGCAGTATTTT CASSPSRASGSGTDTQYF
TRBJ1-5 many TRBV12-3/TRBV12-4 TRBD1 TGTGCCAGCAGTTTAGTAGGGACAGGGCCTATCTTGCCCCAGCATTTT CASSLVGTGPILPQHF
TRBJ2-7 many TRBV30 - TGTGCCTGGATGGTGGAGGACTCCTACGAGCAGTACTTC CAWMVEDSYEQYF
TRBJ1-1 many TRBV29-1 - TGCAGCGTCCCCCCGGGGGGGCTTAGTATCACTGAAGCTTTCTTT CSVPPGGLSITEAFF
TRBJ1-5 - TRBV7-2 - TGTGCCAGCAGCATCACAGGGTACGGGCAGCCCCAGCATTTT CASSITGYGQPQHF
TRBJ1-2 many TRBV7-9 - TGTGCCAGCAGGCTAGAAGGACACTATGGCTACACCTTC CASRLEGHYGYTF
TRBJ2-7 many TRBV5-1 TRBD1 TGCGCCAGCAGCATTTACAGGGGGCGCGGAGGCCTTGCCTCCTACGAGCAGTACTTC CASSIYRGRGGLASYEQYF
TRBJ1-6 many TRBV20-1 - TGCAGTGCTGGGGAAACAGGGACGGGTAATTCACCCCTCCACTTT CSAGETGTGNSPLHF
TRBJ1-2 few TRBV24-1 - TGTGCCACCAGCGGAGATTCCAATGGCTACACCTTC CATSGDSNGYTF
TRBJ2-7 many TRBV3-1 TRBD2 TGTGCCAGCAGCCAAGAGGACGGGACTATCCGCTCCTACGAGCAGTACTTC CASSQEDGTIRSYEQYF
TRBJ1-6 few TRBV9 - TGTGCCAGCAGCGAGCTCGTTGAAAATTCACCCCTCCACTTT CASSELVENSPLHF